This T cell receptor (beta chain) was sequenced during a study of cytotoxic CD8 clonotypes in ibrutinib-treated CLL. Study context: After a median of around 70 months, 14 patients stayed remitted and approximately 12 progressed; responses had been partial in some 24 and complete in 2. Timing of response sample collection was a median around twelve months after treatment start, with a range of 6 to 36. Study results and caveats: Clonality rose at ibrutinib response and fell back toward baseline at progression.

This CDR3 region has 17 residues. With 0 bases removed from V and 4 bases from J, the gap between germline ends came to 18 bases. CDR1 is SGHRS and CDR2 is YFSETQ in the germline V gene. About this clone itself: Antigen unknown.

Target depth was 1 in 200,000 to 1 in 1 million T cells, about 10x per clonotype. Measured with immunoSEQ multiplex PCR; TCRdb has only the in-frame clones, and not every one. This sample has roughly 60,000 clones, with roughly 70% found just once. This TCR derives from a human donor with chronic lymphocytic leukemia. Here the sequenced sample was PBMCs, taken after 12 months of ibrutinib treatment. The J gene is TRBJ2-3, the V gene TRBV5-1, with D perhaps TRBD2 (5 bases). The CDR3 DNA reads TGCGCCAGCAGCTTGGGAGAACGAGGAGCCGGGGCAGATACGCAGTATTTT. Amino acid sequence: CASSLGERGAGADTQYF.